This TCR beta chain stems from a study of T cells after yellow fever vaccination. For the study at large: Fractions of low cell number were prepared using SMART-Seq v4 Ultra Low Input.

TCRdb reprocessed the 5' RACE reads with MiXCR, giving one entry per CDR3 protein. In the table there are around 500,000 distinct CDR3 sequences, roughly a fifth of which are singletons. This CDR3 contains 15 residues. CDR1 and CDR2 from the germline V gene are MNHNS and SASEGT. Germline trimming cut 6 bases from V and 3 bases from J; bases unmatched to any gene: 5. The sample here was PBMCs, taken 21 days after the first yellow fever vaccination. The sequence was collected from a man aged 18 to 30 who received the YFV17D yellow fever vaccine. The J gene is TRBJ2-1, the V gene TRBV6-1; 10 bases map to TRBD2. The CDR3 loop is CASSPASGGYNEQFF. The CDR3, as DNA: TGTGCCAGCAGCCCCGCTAGCGGGGGCTACAATGAGCAGTTCTTC.